This TCR beta chain is drawn from a study of CD8 T cells in Susac syndrome. Study conclusions and caveats: It was acknowledged in the study that the number of individuals who were included in its TCR sequencing and HLA analysis was relatively small.

Note on this clonotype: As yet, its antigen is unknown.

RNA in amounts of about 0.5 to 1 ug was reverse transcribed with random hexamers. The authors amplified TCR beta CDR3 across 54 Vbeta and 13 Jbeta using immunoSEQ multiplex PCR. From the immunoSEQ multiplex PCR reads, TCRdb called clonotypes with MiXCR, one entry per CDR3 protein. The table records fewer than 350,000 distinct CDR3 sequences, 89% of them present only once. TEMRA cells underwent FACS enrichment and CD8+ and CD4+ T cells underwent negative isolation. The CDR3 is 13 amino acids. The V gene's germline CDR1 is SNHLY and CDR2 FYNNEI. V was pared by 7 bases and J by 4 bases, with 13 bases between.

The chain recombines TRBV2 with TRBJ1-1; D might be TRBD1 (6 bases). The clonotype comes from a human donor with multiple sclerosis. The specimen sequenced was CD8+ T cells from PBMCs. CDR3 protein: CASMADSPTEAFF. CDR3 coding DNA: TGTGCCAGCATGGCGGACAGTCCCACTGAAGCTTTCTTT.